This TCR beta chain comes out of a study of T cell responses to AZD1222 COVID-19 vaccine. Whole-study results and caveats: Only after the peak T cell response were repertoires sampled.

In regard to this clone: Its antigen remains unknown.

Data came from immunoSEQ multiplex PCR; TCRdb stores just in-frame clones and leaves some out. Of about 170,000 clones in the sample, approximately 90% are singletons; the top ten hold 3.5% to 5.5%. V shed 2 bases and J shed 2 bases, with 15 bases lying between them. Germline V gives CDR1 LGHNA, CDR2 YSLEER. The CDR3 is 16 amino acids. The sample in question was peripheral blood, obtained 28 days after the second dose of the MenACWY control vaccine. The origin of this receptor is an adult who received the MenACWY meningococcal vaccine as a control. This chain connects TRBV4-3 to TRBJ1-1; D not certain. CDR3 residues: CASSQCRGGGNTEAFF. The CDR3 DNA reads TGCGCCAGCAGCCAATGTCGGGGTGGAGGAAACACTGAAGCTTTCTTT.